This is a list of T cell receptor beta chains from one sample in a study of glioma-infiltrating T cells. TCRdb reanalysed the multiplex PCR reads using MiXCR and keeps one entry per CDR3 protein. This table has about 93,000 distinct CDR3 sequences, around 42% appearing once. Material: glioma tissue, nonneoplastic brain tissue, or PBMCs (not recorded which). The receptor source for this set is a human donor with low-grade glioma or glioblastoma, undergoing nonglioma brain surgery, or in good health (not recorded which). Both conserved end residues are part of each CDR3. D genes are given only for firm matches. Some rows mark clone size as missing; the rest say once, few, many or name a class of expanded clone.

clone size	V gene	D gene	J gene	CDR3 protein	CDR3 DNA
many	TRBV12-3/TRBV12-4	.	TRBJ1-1	CASSSSPGLINTEAFF	TGTGCCAGCAGTTCCTCTCCGGGACTGATTAACACTGAAGCTTTCTTT
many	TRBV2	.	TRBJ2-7	CASSYRLEAYEQYF	TGTGCCAGCAGTTACAGGTTAGAGGCCTACGAGCAGTACTTC
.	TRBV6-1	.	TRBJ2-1	CASSAVTGLYNEKFF	TGTGCCAGCAGTGCCGTAACGGGGTTGTACAATGAGAAGTTCTTC
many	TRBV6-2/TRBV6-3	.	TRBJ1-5	CASSYSLQNQPQHF	TGTGCCAGCAGTTACTCGTTACAGAATCAGCCCCAGCATTTT
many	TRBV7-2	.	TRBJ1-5	CASSLGGLYPQHF	TGTGCCAGCAGCTTAGGGGGGTTATATCCCCAGCATTTT
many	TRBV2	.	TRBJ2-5	CASSDTAEQETQYF	TGTGCCAGCAGTGATACGGCAGAACAAGAGACCCAGTACTTC
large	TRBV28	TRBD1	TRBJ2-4	CASSTQRTGLAKNIQYF	TGTGCCAGCAGTACTCAACGGACAGGATTAGCCAAAAACATTCAGTACTTC
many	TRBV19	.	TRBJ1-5	CASSLREQPQHF	TGTGCCAGTAGTCTCCGCGAGCAGCCCCAGCATTTT
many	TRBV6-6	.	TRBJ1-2	CASSYSRESYGYTF	TGTGCCAGCAGTTACTCAAGGGAATCCTATGGCTACACCTTC
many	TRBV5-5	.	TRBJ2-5	CASSLGGQETQYF	TGTGCCAGCAGCTTAGGAGGACAAGAGACCCAGTACTTC
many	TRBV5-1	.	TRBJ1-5	CASSFDGRNQPQHF	TGCGCCAGCAGCTTTGACGGAAGAAATCAGCCCCAGCATTTT
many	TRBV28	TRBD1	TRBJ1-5	CASNLYRGVYNQPQHF	TGTGCCAGCAACCTTTACAGGGGGGTATACAATCAGCCCCAGCATTTT
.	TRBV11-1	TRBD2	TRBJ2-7	CASSPPGLAGGSYEQYF	TGTGCCAGCAGCCCACCGGGACTAGCGGGAGGTTCCTACGAGCAGTACTTC
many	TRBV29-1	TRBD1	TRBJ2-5	CSVKTGTGQETQYF	TGCAGCGTCAAGACCGGGACAGGGCAAGAGACCCAGTACTTC
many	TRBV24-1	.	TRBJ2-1	CATSDSRLAQFF	TGTGCCACCAGTGATTCCCGTTTGGCACAGTTCTTC
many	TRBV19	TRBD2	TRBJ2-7	CASSIRASGALYEQYF	TGTGCCAGTAGTATTCGCGCTAGCGGGGCCCTCTACGAGCAGTACTTC
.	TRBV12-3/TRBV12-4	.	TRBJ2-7	CASSTRDIVDSYEQYF	TGTGCCAGCAGCACCCGGGACATAGTTGACTCCTACGAGCAGTACTTC